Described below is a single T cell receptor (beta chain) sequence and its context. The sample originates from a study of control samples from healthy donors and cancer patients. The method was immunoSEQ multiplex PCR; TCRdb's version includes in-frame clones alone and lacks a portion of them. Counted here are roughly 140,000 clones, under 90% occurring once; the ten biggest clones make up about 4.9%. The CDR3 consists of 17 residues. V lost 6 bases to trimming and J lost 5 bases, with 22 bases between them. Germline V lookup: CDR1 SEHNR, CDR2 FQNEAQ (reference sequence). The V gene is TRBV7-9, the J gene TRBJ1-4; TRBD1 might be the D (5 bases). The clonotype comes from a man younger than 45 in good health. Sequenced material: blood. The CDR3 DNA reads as TGTGCCAGCAGTCCCCCCCGAGCCGGGACGGGAAATGAAAAACTGTTTTTT. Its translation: CASSPPRAGTGNEKLFF.